What follows are 26 T cell receptor beta chains derived from one specimen sequenced in a study of CD8+ T cells in alopecia areata. RNA, once extracted, was reverse transcribed into cDNA for use as the sequencing template. Profiling relied on immunoSEQ multiplex PCR, and the TCRdb table lists in-frame clones only, not all of them. Of approximately 210,000 clones detected, more than 55% appear once; the ten largest clones hold 1.3%. Treatment described: oral pan-JAK inhibitor, 5-10 mg twice daily. The sequencing used CD4+ T cells sorted from blood, collected between weeks 49 and 50, from a patient treated with tofacitinib. Source of these receptors: a human donor with alopecia areata.

The chain couples TRBV29-1 to TRBJ1-1; tentative D call: TRBD1 (6 bases). Looked up from germline, CDR1 is SQVTM and CDR2 is ANQGSEA. V was trimmed by 3 bases and J by 3 bases, leaving 14 bases between them. This CDR3 is 14 amino acids long. The CDR3 region has the DNA TGCAGCGTTGATCCGGGGGCGCGCTACACTGAAGCTTTCTTT. Translation gives CSVDPGARYTEAFF.

V is TRBV29-1 and J is TRBJ2-3; maybe TRBD1 (5 bases). This CDR3 is 14 amino acids long. V lost 7 bases, J lost 1 base, and 15 bases lay in between. In germline, CDR1 is SQVTM, CDR2 ANQGSEA. CDR3 region: CSANDRERTDTQYF. In nucleotides, the CDR3 is TGCAGCGCCAATGACAGAGAACGCACAGATACGCAGTATTTT.

The V gene is TRBV27, the J gene TRBJ2-5; TRBD2 is a possible D gene (6 bases). The J call may be mistaken, given a closer DNA end match to TRBJ2-7. From germline, CDR1 is MNHEY and CDR2 SMNVEV (reference sequence). This CDR3 is 14 amino acids long. This chain's CDR3 is CASSLLGGSSEQYF. CDR3 bases: TGTGCCAGCAGTTTATTGGGGGGATCTAGCGAGCAGTACTTC.

V and J are TRBV9 and TRBJ2-7; possible D gene TRBD1, 6 bases. The CDR3 extends over 14 amino acids. CDR1 and CDR2 from the germline V gene are SGDLS and YYNGEE. Trimming cost V 2 bases and J 3 bases, with 12 bases left between them. The CDR3 region is CASSVAGEGYEQYF. The CDR3 DNA reads as TGTGCCAGCAGCGTTGCAGGGGAAGGCTACGAGCAGTACTTC. The variable domain in full, completed from reference TRBV9 and TRBJ2-7, reads DSGVTQTPKHLITATGQRVTLRCSPRSGDLSVYWYQQSLDQGLQFLIQYYNGEERAKGNILERFSAQQFPDLHSELNLSSLELGDSALYFCASSVAGEGYEQYFGPGTRLTVT.

V gene TRBV15 combines with J gene TRBJ2-5; D unclear. CDR3 size: 13 residues. V lost 7 bases and J lost 4, with 13 bases in between. The germline CDR1 and CDR2 sequences are LNHNV and YYDKDF (reference sequence). The CDR3 DNA reads as TGTGCCACCACTGGCGCCTCGGGAGAGACCCAGTACTTC. Translation: CATTGASGETQYF.

Remarks on this clone: At the DNA level, this CDR3 is encoded by other sequences in the same sample as well. CDR3 residues: CASSVGGGAYNEQFF. CDR3 sequence (DNA): TGTGCCAGCAGCGTAGGAGGGGGGGCCTACAATGAGCAGTTCTTC. The V gene is TRBV9, the J gene TRBJ2-1, with D possibly matching TRBD2 (7 bases). V was trimmed by 0 bases and J by 2 bases, leaving 9 bases between them. The CDR3 runs to 15 residues. CDR1 is SGDLS, CDR2 YYNGEE, per germline.

V usage is TRBV30 and J usage is TRBJ2-1; tentatively, D is TRBD1 (5 bases). The CDR3 covers 15 residues. CDR1 is GTSNPN, CDR2 SVGIG, per germline (reference sequence). With 2 bases removed from V and 8 bases from J, the gap between germline ends came to 19 bases. DNA of the CDR3: TGTGCCTGGAGTCTGGGCTTGGGGCTAGTCGATGAGCAGTTCTTC. Protein product: CAWSLGLGLVDEQFF. The full variable domain, completed using reference TRBV30 and TRBJ2-1, is SQTIHQWPATLVQPVGSPLSLECTVEGTSNPNLYWYRQAAGRGLQLLFYSVGIGQISSEVPQNLSASRPQDRQFILSSKKLLLSDSGFYLCAWSLGLGLVDEQFFGPGTRLTVL.

J is TRBJ2-1 and V is TRBV19; TRBD1 aligns across 7 bases. From germline, CDR1 is LNHDA and CDR2 SQIVND (reference sequence). The junction had 4 bases not matched to a gene; V was cut back by 3 bases and J by 8 bases. This CDR3 has 13 amino acids. CDR3 sequence: CASSIRTGDEQFF. CDR3 sequence (DNA): TGTGCCAGTAGTATCCGGACAGGCGATGAGCAGTTCTTC. The full variable domain, completed using reference TRBV19 and TRBJ2-1, is DGGITQSPKYLFRKEGQNVTLSCEQNLNHDAMYWYRQDPGQGLRLIYYSQIVNDFQKGDIAEGYSVSREKKESFPLTVTSAQKNPTAFYLCASSIRTGDEQFFGPGTRLTVL.

V is TRBV30 and J is TRBJ1-5, with D uncertain. V dropped 1 base and J dropped 3 bases, with 10 bases sitting between them. Germline CDR1 reads GTSNPN; CDR2 reads SVGIG (reference sequence). This CDR3 region has 14 residues. The CDR3: CAWSGGAVNQPQHF. CDR3 DNA sequence: TGTGCCTGGAGTGGGGGAGCAGTCAATCAGCCCCAGCATTTT.

The chain employs TRBV29-1 and TRBJ1-5; D gene unclear. Per the germline V gene, CDR1 is SQVTM and CDR2 is ANQGSEA. The V end was cut by 4 bases, the J end by 0 bases, with 10 bases between. This CDR3 has 14 amino acids. CDR3 sequence reads: CSVAVGNSNQPQHF. Written as DNA, the CDR3 is TGCAGCGTTGCGGTCGGGAATAGCAATCAGCCCCAGCATTTT.

This clone was found a few times. This specimen includes other DNA sequences encoding the same CDR3. The chain recombines TRBV5-1 with TRBJ2-7, with TRBD1 matching over 7 bases. The CDR3 sequence is 13 residues long. CDR1 SGHRS and CDR2 YFSETQ come from the germline V gene. V lost 0 bases, J lost 7 bases, and 4 bases stayed unmatched. The CDR3 loop reads CASSLETGWEQYF. CDR3 sequence (DNA): TGCGCCAGCAGCTTGGAGACAGGGTGGGAGCAGTACTTC.

The chain employs TRBV30 and TRBJ1-5; the match to TRBD1 covers 8 bases. Per the germline V gene, CDR1 is GTSNPN and CDR2 is SVGIG (reference sequence). V was pared by 2 bases and J by 2 bases, with 5 bases of the junction left unmatched. The CDR3 covers 15 residues. CDR3 amino acids: CAWSTGTGRNQPQHF. The CDR3 region has the DNA TGTGCCTGGAGTACTGGGACAGGCCGCAATCAGCCCCAGCATTTT.

The rearrangement links TRBV25-1 to TRBJ2-1, with TRBD2 as a possible D gene (5 bases). The CDR3 extends over 13 amino acids. Germline V gene data show CDR1 as MGHDK and CDR2 as SYGVNS. V shed 2 bases and J shed 5 bases, with 7 bases lying between them. Written as DNA, the CDR3 is TGTGCCAGCAGTGAACCCGGGGACAATGAGCAGTTCTTC. It encodes CASSEPGDNEQFF.

V and J are TRBV9 and TRBJ2-5, with 7 bases matching TRBD1. The CDR3 covers 15 residues. V was pared by 1 base and J by 3 bases, with 6 bases of the junction left unmatched. Germline V gives CDR1 SGDLS, CDR2 YYNGEE. Written as DNA, the CDR3 is TGTGCCAGCAGCGTACTAGGGACAGCAAAAGAGACCCAGTACTTC. It is translated as CASSVLGTAKETQYF. The full variable domain, completed using reference TRBV9 and TRBJ2-5, is DSGVTQTPKHLITATGQRVTLRCSPRSGDLSVYWYQQSLDQGLQFLIQYYNGEERAKGNILERFSAQQFPDLHSELNLSSLELGDSALYFCASSVLGTAKETQYFGPGTRLLVL.

The V gene is TRBV14, the J gene TRBJ2-1; 10 bases fit TRBD2. The CDR3 length is 15 residues. With 2 bases clipped from V and 5 bases from J, the junction kept 3 bases outside the gene matches. Germline V gives CDR1 SGHDN, CDR2 FVKESK. This CDR3 reads CASSQLAGGNNEQFF. In nucleotides, the CDR3 is TGTGCCAGCAGCCAATTAGCGGGGGGCAACAATGAGCAGTTCTTC.

The rearrangement uses TRBV2 and TRBJ1-1, with TRBD1 matching over 10 bases. The CDR3 runs to 16 residues. V was pared by 6 bases and J by 1 base, with 8 bases of the junction left unmatched. Per the germline V gene, CDR1 is SNHLY and CDR2 is FYNNEI. The CDR3 sequence is CASSGQGGVRNTEAFF. Here the CDR3 DNA reads TGTGCCAGCAGCGGACAGGGGGGAGTTCGGAACACTGAAGCTTTCTTT.

The chain links TRBV30 to TRBJ2-5; no reliable D call. Germline V gene data show CDR1 as GTSNPN and CDR2 as SVGIG (reference sequence). The V end was cut by 3 bases, the J end by 7 bases, with 9 bases between. The CDR3 spans 11 residues. CDR3 residues: CAWRLLGTQYF. Written as DNA, the CDR3 is TGTGCCTGGAGGCTCCTAGGGACCCAGTACTTC.

The chain recombines TRBV14 with TRBJ2-5, with 7 positions matching TRBD2. V lost 3 bases, J lost 1 base, and 5 bases stayed unmatched. From germline, CDR1 is SGHDN and CDR2 FVKESK. The length of the CDR3 is 15 residues. The CDR3 reads CASSQQLALQETQYF. The DNA of the CDR3 is TGTGCCAGCAGCCAGCAACTAGCGCTCCAAGAGACCCAGTACTTC.

The chain recombines TRBV30 with TRBJ2-3; D possibly uses TRBD1 or TRBD2 (6 bases each). Trimming took off 0 bases at V and 6 bases at J, with 10 bases between the two ends. The CDR3 runs to 13 residues. Germline V gene lookup returns CDR1 GTSNPN and CDR2 SVGIG (reference sequence). The CDR3 reads CAWSVGGRDTQYF. CDR3 coding DNA: TGTGCCTGGAGTGTCGGGGGCCGGGATACGCAGTATTTT.

The chain carries TRBV7-2 and TRBJ2-5; D is undetermined. This CDR3 region has 16 residues. Trimming pared 1 base from V and 5 bases from J, leaving 17 bases between. The germline V gene has CDR1 SGHTA and CDR2 FQGNSA. CDR3 loop: CASSLDGRFPLETQYF. CDR3 bases: TGTGCCAGCAGCTTAGATGGCAGATTCCCCTTGGAGACCCAGTACTTC.

The rearrangement links TRBV6-1 to TRBJ2-7; D unresolved. V lost 7 bases, J lost 6 bases, and 10 bases lay in between. Germline assignment: CDR1 MNHNS and CDR2 SASEGT. The CDR3 contains 11 residues. The CDR3 protein is CASTRHGEQYF. The CDR3 bases are TGTGCCAGCACCAGACATGGCGAGCAGTACTTC.

This sequence joins TRBV30 and TRBJ1-1, with a possible D match to TRBD1 (6 bases). The CDR3 loop spans 15 amino acids. The germline CDR1 and CDR2 sequences are GTSNPN and SVGIG (reference sequence). With 3 bases removed from V and 1 base from J, the gap between germline ends came to 15 bases. The CDR3, as DNA: TGTGCCTGGAGCTCCCTGCAAGGGGGGAACACTGAAGCTTTCTTT. This gives the protein CAWSSLQGGNTEAFF.

This clone was picked up a small number of times. This sequence joins TRBV4-1 and TRBJ2-6, with D unresolved. The germline CDR1 and CDR2 sequences are MGHRA and YSYEKL. V lost 3 bases to trimming and J lost 0 bases, with 3 bases between them. This CDR3 spans 14 amino acids. CDR3 nucleotide sequence: TGCGCCAGCAGCCACACCTCTGGGGCCAACGTCCTGACTTTC. Translation gives CASSHTSGANVLTF.

V is TRBV11-2 and J is TRBJ1-5, with a weak D call TRBD1 (6 bases). V gave up 4 bases and J gave up 8 bases, with 12 bases separating them. Germline V CDR1 and CDR2: SGHAT, FQNNGV. The CDR3 is 13 residues long. CDR3: CASSSQGREPQHF. For the CDR3, the DNA is TGTGCCAGCAGCTCCCAGGGGAGGGAGCCCCAGCATTTT.

The chain couples TRBV30 to TRBJ1-2; weak D call: TRBD1 (5 bases). CDR3 length: 8 residues. The V and J ends lost 7 bases and 13 bases respectively, with 10 bases between them. Germline V gene lookup returns CDR1 GTSNPN and CDR2 SVGIG (reference sequence). The CDR3 spells CALPGTTF. CDR3 DNA sequence: TGTGCCTTACCCGGGACCACCTTC.

This clone came up a few times. The V gene is TRBV15, the J gene TRBJ1-2; 9 bases are a match to TRBD1. This CDR3 contains 15 residues. The J segment lost 7 bases and the V segment lost 5 bases, leaving 11 bases of the junction unmatched. CDR1 is LNHNV and CDR2 is YYDKDF in the germline V gene (reference sequence). In DNA form, the CDR3 reads TGTGCCACCAGCGGAAGGACAGGGGTCCGGGGTGGCTACACCTTC. It translates to CATSGRTGVRGGYTF.